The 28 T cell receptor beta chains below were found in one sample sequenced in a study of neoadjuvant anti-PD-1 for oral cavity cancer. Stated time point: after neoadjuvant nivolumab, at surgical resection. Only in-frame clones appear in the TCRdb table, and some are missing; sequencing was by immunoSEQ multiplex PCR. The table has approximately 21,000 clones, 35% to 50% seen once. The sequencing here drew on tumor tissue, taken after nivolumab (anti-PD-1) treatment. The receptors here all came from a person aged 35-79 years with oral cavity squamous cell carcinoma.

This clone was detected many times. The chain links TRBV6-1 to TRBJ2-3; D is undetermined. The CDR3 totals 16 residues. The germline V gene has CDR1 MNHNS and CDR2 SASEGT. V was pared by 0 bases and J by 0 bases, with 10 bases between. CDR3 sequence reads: CASSEALAPSTDTQYF. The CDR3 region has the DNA TGTGCCAGCAGTGAAGCGCTTGCGCCTAGCACAGATACGCAGTATTTT.

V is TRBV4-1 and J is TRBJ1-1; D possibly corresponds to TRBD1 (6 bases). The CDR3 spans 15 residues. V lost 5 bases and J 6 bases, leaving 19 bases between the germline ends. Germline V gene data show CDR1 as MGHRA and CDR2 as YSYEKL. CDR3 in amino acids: CASSGGRGAWSEAFF. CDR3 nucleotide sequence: TGCGCCAGCAGCGGCGGCAGGGGCGCTTGGTCTGAAGCTTTCTTT.

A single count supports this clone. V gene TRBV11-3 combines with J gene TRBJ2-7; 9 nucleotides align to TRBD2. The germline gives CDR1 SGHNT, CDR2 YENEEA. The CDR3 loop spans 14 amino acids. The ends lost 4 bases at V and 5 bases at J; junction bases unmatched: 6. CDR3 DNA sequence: TGTGCCAGCAGCTCCCCGGGACTAGCCCACGAGCAGTACTTC. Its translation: CASSSPGLAHEQYF. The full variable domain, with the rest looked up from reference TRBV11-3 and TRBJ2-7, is EAGVVQSPRYKIIEKKQPVAFWCNPISGHNTLYWYLQNLGQGPELLIRYENEEAVDDSQLPKDRFSAERLKGVDSTLKIQPAELGDSAVYLCASSSPGLAHEQYFGPGTRLTVT.

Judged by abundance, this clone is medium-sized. The CDR3 is CASSQRNWEPQHF. DNA of the CDR3: TGTGCCAGCAGCCAAAGAAATTGGGAGCCCCAGCATTTT. The chain is built from TRBV4-2 and TRBJ1-5; unclear D gene. V was pared by 2 bases and J by 8 bases, with 10 bases between. This CDR3 contains 13 residues. Germline V gene data show CDR1 as LGHNA and CDR2 as YNFKEQ.

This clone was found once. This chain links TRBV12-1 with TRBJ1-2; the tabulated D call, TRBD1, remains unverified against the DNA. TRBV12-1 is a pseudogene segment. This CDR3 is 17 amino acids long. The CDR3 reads CASSFEPLDRVRYGYTF. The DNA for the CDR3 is TGTGCCAGCAGCTTTGAGCCCCTCGACAGGGTGCGCTATGGCTACACCTTC.

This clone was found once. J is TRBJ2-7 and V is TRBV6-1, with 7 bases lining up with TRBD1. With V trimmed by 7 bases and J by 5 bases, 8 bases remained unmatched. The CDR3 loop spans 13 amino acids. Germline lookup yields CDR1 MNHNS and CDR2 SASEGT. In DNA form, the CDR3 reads TGTGCCAGCACGTACAGGGGTAAGGACGAGCAGTACTTC. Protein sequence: CASTYRGKDEQYF.

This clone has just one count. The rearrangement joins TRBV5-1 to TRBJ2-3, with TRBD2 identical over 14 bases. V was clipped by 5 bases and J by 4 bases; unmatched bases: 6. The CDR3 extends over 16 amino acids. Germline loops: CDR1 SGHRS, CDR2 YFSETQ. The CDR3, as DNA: TGCGCCAGCAGTCTCCGGACTAGCGGGGGGTCAGATACGCAGTATTTT. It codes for CASSLRTSGGSDTQYF.

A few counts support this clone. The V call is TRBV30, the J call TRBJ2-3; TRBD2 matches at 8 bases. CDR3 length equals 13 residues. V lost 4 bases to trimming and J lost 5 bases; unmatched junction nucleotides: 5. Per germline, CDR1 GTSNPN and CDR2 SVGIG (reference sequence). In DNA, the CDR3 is TGTGCCTGGAAGATGCGGGGGGTAGATACGCAGTATTTT. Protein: CAWKMRGVDTQYF.

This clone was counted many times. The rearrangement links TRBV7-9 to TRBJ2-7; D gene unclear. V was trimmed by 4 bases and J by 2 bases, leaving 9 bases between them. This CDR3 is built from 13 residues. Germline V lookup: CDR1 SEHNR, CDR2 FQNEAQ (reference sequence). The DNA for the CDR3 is TGTGCCAGCAGCTCTAGTGGGGCCTACGAGCAGTACTTC. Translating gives CASSSSGAYEQYF.

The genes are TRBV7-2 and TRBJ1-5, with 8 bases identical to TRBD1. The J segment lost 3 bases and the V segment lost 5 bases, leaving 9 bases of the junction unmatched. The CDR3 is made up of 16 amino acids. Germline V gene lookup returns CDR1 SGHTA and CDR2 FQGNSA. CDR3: CASSQGQGEVNQPQHF. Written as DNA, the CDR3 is TGTGCCAGCAGCCAAGGACAGGGTGAGGTCAATCAGCCCCAGCATTTT.

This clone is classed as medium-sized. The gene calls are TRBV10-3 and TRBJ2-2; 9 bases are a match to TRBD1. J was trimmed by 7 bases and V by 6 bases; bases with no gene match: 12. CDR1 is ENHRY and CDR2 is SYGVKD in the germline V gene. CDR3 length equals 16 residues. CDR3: CAISKSGTGYDGELFF. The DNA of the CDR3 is TGTGCCATCAGCAAATCCGGGACAGGGTATGACGGGGAGCTGTTTTTT.

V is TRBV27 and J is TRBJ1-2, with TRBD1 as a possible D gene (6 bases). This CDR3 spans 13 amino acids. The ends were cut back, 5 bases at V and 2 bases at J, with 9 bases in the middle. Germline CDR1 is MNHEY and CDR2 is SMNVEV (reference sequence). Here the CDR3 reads CASSTGQNYGYTF. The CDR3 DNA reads TGTGCCAGCAGTACAGGACAGAACTATGGCTACACCTTC.

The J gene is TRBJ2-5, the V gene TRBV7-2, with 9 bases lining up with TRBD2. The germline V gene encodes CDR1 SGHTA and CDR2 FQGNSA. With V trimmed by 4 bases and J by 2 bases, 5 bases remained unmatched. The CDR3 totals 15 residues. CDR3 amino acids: CASSSGGGAQETQYF. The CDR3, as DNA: TGTGCCAGCAGCTCAGGCGGGGGGGCTCAAGAGACCCAGTACTTC.

CDR3 coding DNA: TGCGCCAGCAGCCTGCAGGACACCGGGGAGCTGTTTTTT. It codes for CASSLQDTGELFF. V usage is TRBV5-1 and J usage is TRBJ2-2; D call uncertain. The germline V gene encodes CDR1 SGHRS and CDR2 YFSETQ. The CDR3 is made up of 13 amino acids. Trimming left V 4 bases short and J 3 bases short, with 7 bases between.

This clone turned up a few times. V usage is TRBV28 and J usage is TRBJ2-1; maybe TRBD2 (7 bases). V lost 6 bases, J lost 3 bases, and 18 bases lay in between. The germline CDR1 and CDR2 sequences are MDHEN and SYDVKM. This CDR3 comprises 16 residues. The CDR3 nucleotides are TGTGCCAGCAGCTTGGGGGGGGCCCGCTTCTACAATGAGCAGTTCTTC. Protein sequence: CASSLGGARFYNEQFF.

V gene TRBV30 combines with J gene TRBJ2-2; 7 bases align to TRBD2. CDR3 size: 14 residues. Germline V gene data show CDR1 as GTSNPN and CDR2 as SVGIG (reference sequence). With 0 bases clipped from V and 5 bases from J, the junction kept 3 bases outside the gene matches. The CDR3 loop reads CAWSVLRETGELFF. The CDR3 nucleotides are TGTGCCTGGAGTGTATTGCGGGAGACCGGGGAGCTGTTTTTT.

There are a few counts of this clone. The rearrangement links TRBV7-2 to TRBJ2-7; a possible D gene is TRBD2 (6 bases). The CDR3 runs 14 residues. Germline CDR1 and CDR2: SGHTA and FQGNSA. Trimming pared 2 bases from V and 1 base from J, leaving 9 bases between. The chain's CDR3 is CASSLRRESYEQYF. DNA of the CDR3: TGTGCCAGCAGCTTAAGGAGGGAATCCTACGAGCAGTACTTC.

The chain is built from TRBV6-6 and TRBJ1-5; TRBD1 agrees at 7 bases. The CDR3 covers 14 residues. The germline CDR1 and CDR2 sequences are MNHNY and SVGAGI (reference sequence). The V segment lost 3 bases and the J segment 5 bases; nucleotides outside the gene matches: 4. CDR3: CASSYDRAHQPQHF. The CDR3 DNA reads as TGTGCCAGCAGTTATGACAGGGCACATCAGCCCCAGCATTTT.

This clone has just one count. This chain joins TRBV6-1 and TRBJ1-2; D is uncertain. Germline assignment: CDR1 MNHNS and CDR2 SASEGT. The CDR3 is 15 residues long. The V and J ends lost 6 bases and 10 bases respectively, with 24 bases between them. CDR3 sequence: CASRDLGGRADYYTF. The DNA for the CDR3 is TGTGCCAGCAGGGACCTAGGAGGGCGCGCCGATTACTACACCTTC.

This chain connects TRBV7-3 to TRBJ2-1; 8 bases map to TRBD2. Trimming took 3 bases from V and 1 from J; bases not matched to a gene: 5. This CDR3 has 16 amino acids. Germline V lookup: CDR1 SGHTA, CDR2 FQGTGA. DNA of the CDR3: TGTGCCAGCAGCTTGAGCGGGGGTTTATCCTACAATGAGCAGTTCTTC. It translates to CASSLSGGLSYNEQFF.

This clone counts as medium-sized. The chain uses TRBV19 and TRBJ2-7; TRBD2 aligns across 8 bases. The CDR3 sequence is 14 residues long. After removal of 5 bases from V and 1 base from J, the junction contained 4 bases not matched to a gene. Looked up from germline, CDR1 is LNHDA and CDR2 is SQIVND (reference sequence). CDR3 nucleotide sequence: TGTGCCAGTAGTCCGACTAGCGTGTCCTACGAGCAGTACTTC. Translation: CASSPTSVSYEQYF.

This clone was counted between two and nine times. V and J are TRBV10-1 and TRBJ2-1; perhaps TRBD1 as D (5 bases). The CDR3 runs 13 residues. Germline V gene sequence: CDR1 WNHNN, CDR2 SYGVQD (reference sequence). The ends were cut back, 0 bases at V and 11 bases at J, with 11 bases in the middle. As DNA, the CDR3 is TGCGCCAGCAGTGAGTCAGGGCAGGGCAAGCAGTTCTTC. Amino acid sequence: CASSESGQGKQFF.

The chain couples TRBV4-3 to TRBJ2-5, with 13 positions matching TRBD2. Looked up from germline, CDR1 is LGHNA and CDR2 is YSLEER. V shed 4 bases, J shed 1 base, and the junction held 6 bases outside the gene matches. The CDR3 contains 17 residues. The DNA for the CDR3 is TGCGCCAGCAGCCTACAAGGACTAGCGGGGGTCCAAGAGACCCAGTACTTC. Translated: CASSLQGLAGVQETQYF.

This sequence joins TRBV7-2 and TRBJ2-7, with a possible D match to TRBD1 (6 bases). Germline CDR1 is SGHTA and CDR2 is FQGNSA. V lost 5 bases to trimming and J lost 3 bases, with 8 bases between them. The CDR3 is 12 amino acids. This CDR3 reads CASSGDNYEQYF. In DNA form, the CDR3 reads TGTGCCAGCAGCGGGGACAACTACGAGCAGTACTTC.

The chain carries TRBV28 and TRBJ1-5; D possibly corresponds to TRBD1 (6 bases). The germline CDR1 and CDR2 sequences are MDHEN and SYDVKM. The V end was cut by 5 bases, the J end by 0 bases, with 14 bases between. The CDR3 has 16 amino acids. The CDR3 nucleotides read TGTGCCAGCAGTCCCCACAGGGCCTCTAGCAATCAGCCCCAGCATTTT. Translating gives CASSPHRASSNQPQHF.

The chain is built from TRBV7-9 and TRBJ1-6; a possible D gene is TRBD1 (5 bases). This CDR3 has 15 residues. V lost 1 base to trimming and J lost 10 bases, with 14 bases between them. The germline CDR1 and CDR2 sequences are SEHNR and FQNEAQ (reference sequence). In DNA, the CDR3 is TGTGCCAGCAGCTTAGAAGTGGGGCGTAGATCACCCCTCCACTTT. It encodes CASSLEVGRRSPLHF.

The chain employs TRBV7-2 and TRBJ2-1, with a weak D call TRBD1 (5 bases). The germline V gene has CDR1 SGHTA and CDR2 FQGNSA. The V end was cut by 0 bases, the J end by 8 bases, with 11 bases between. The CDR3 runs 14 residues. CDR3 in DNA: TGTGCCAGCAGCTTAGCGCTCCAGGGCCATGAGCAGTTCTTC. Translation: CASSLALQGHEQFF.

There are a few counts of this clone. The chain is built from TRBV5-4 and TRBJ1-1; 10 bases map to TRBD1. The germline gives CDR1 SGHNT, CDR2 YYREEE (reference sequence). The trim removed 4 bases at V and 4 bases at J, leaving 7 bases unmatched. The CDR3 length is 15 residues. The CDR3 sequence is CASSTGTGVGTEAFF. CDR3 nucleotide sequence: TGTGCCAGCAGCACCGGGACAGGGGTCGGCACTGAAGCTTTCTTT.